These 23 T cell receptor beta chains originate from one sample sequenced in a study of brain T cells in children with intractable seizures. Sequencing used immunoSEQ multiplex PCR; TCRdb keeps in-frame clones, though not all of them. Of a few hundred thousand clones in the sample, 93% are singletons; the top ten hold roughly 5.7%. Time point reported: blood from clinic visit 5 months post-surgery; TSC patient then seizure free. Sequences were derived from peripheral blood, sampled roughly 5 months after surgery. These TCRs come from a boy less than two years old with tuberous sclerosis and intractable seizures.

This rearrangement joins TRBV7-3 to TRBJ1-1; TRBD1 is a possible D gene (5 bases). CDR3 length: 15 residues. Trimming removed 1 base from V and 5 bases from J, with 14 bases in between. In germline, CDR1 is SGHTA, CDR2 FQGTGA. The CDR3 DNA reads TGTGCCAGCAGCTTAATAGGGGAGGGTATGACTGAAGCTTTCTTT. It encodes CASSLIGEGMTEAFF.

A single count supports this clone. This sequence joins TRBV19 and TRBJ1-4; D is unclear. V lost 3 bases to trimming and J lost 5 bases, with 13 bases between them. The CDR3 has 15 amino acids. CDR1 is LNHDA and CDR2 is SQIVND in the germline V gene (reference sequence). CDR3 bases: TGTGCCAGTAGTATTGTGGCGAGTAACAATGAAAAACTGTTTTTT. Protein sequence: CASSIVASNNEKLFF.

The rearrangement joins TRBV21-1 to TRBJ2-7; the table's D gene call, TRBD1, was not cross checked with the DNA. TRBV21-1 is designated a pseudogene. This CDR3 is 15 amino acids long. Here the CDR3 reads CASNPPQGACYEQYF. The CDR3, as DNA: TGTGCCAGCAACCCACCACAGGGAGCCTGTTACGAGCAGTACTTC.

The V and J genes are TRBV5-1 and TRBJ1-3, with 7 bases identical to TRBD1. The CDR3 sequence is 15 residues long. With 0 bases clipped from V and 3 bases from J, the junction kept 3 bases outside the gene matches. CDR1 is SGHRS and CDR2 is YFSETQ in the germline V gene. CDR3 DNA sequence: TGCGCCAGCAGCTTGGCCGGGGACAGTGGAAACACCATATATTTT. Residues: CASSLAGDSGNTIYF. Drawing the rest from reference TRBV5-1 and TRBJ1-3, the complete variable domain is KAGVTQTPRYLIKTRGQQVTLSCSPISGHRSVSWYQQTPGQGLQFLFEYFSETQRNKGNFPGRFSGRQFSNSRSEMNVSTLELGDSALYLCASSLAGDSGNTIYFGEGSWLTVV.

The genes are TRBV27 and TRBJ2-3; possible D gene TRBD2, 7 bases. V lost 6 bases, J lost 3 bases, and 19 bases lay in between. The CDR3 has 16 residues. Germline loops: CDR1 MNHEY, CDR2 SMNVEV (reference sequence). The CDR3 spells CASSPGAGEGTDTQYF. The DNA for the CDR3 is TGTGCCAGCAGCCCAGGGGCGGGAGAGGGTACAGATACGCAGTATTTT.

The CDR3 sequence: CASSRDSSYEQYF. The CDR3, as DNA: TGCGCCAGCAGCCGGGACAGTTCCTACGAGCAGTACTTC. This rearrangement joins TRBV4-1 to TRBJ2-7, with 7 bases that match TRBD1. Germline CDR1 MGHRA, CDR2 YSYEKL. The CDR3 totals 13 residues. V shed 4 bases, J shed 1 base, and the junction held 1 base outside the gene matches.

The rearrangement joins TRBV9 to TRBJ1-4, with D possibly TRBD1 on 5 matching bases. V was pared by 4 bases and J by 5 bases, with 15 bases between. This CDR3 spans 15 amino acids. The germline CDR1 and CDR2 sequences are SGDLS and YYNGEE. The CDR3 reads CASSFSGTGNEKLFF. The CDR3 DNA follows: TGTGCCAGCAGCTTTTCCGGGACGGGGAATGAAAAACTGTTTTTT.

The chain employs TRBV12-3 or TRBV12-4 and TRBJ2-5; 8 nucleotides agree with TRBD2. This CDR3 has 13 residues. The J segment lost 6 bases and the V segment lost 5 bases, leaving 5 bases of the junction unmatched. The CDR3 sequence is CASSLGTRQTQYF. The CDR3 DNA reads as TGTGCCAGCAGTCTAGGGACTAGACAGACCCAGTACTTC.

The chain combines TRBV3-1 (or the pseudogene TRBV3-2) with TRBJ2-5; unclear D gene. The V and J ends lost 4 bases and 1 base respectively, with 10 bases between them. The germline gives CDR1 LGHDT, CDR2 YNNKEL (reference sequence). The CDR3 runs to 14 residues. CDR3 sequence (DNA): TGTGCCAGCAGCCGACAAGCTGGCCAAGAGACCCAGTACTTC. It codes for CASSRQAGQETQYF.

The rearrangement joins TRBV5-4 to TRBJ1-1, with TRBD1 matching over 8 bases. The trim removed 4 bases at V and 5 bases at J, leaving 13 bases unmatched. The CDR3 has 16 amino acids. Germline CDR1 and CDR2: SGHNT and YYREEE (reference sequence). CDR3 nucleotide sequence: TGTGCCAGCAGCCCTTCTCCATCAGGGGGCCGGACTGAAGCTTTCTTT. It yields the protein CASSPSPSGGRTEAFF.

J is TRBJ2-3 and V is TRBV30, with 7 bases that match TRBD2. The germline V gene encodes CDR1 GTSNPN and CDR2 SVGIG (reference sequence). J was trimmed by 2 bases and V by 3 bases; bases with no gene match: 8. The CDR3 extends over 15 amino acids. CDR3 coding DNA: TGTGCCTGGAGCTCCGGGAGGCCCTTCACAGATACGCAGTATTTT. It translates to CAWSSGRPFTDTQYF. Together with reference TRBV30 and TRBJ2-3, the CDR3 gives the full variable domain: SQTIHQWPATLVQPVGSPLSLECTVEGTSNPNLYWYRQAAGRGLQLLFYSVGIGQISSEVPQNLSASRPQDRQFILSSKKLLLSDSGFYLCAWSSGRPFTDTQYFGPGTRLTVL.

As regards this clone: The junction departs from the called germline gene at one end, perhaps through a read error. The chain carries TRBV30 and TRBJ2-1, with D unclear. Germline values: CDR1 GTSNPN, CDR2 SVGIG (reference sequence). There are 13 residues in the CDR3. CDR3 sequence (DNA): TGTGCCTGGGGTGTCCGAAGGGACAATGAGCAGTTCTTC. Its protein product is CAWGVRRDNEQFF.

V and J are TRBV10-3 and TRBJ2-7, with a tentative D call TRBD2 (6 bases). The CDR3 is made up of 17 amino acids. V gave up 0 bases and J gave up 2 bases, with 17 bases separating them. Per the germline V gene, CDR1 is ENHRY and CDR2 is SYGVKD. This CDR3 is CAISESMIIRRAYEQYF. CDR3 in DNA: TGTGCCATCAGTGAGTCGATGATTATAAGGAGGGCCTACGAGCAGTACTTC.

Worth noting for this clone: Other nucleotide sequences from this sample produce the same CDR3. This chain joins TRBV20-1 and TRBJ2-7; no clear D gene. With 3 bases removed from V and 0 bases from J, the gap between germline ends came to 9 bases. In germline, CDR1 is DFQATT, CDR2 SNEGSKA (reference sequence). The CDR3 has 13 amino acids. CDR3 in DNA: TGCAGTGCTAGTTCAGGTAGCTCCTACGAGCAGTACTTC. This encodes CSASSGSSYEQYF.

V usage is TRBV5-1 and J usage is TRBJ2-1; D unclear. This CDR3 spans 13 amino acids. From germline, CDR1 is SGHRS and CDR2 YFSETQ. V was trimmed by 0 bases and J by 6 bases, leaving 7 bases between them. The CDR3, as DNA: TGCGCCAGCAGCTTGGTGGTGAGCAATGAGCAGTTCTTC. It specifies CASSLVVSNEQFF.

The V call is TRBV9, the J call TRBJ1-5, with D perhaps TRBD1 (6 bases). Trimming removed 4 bases at V and 7 bases at J, with 18 bases between. This CDR3 region has 15 residues. CDR1 SGDLS and CDR2 YYNGEE come from the germline V gene. The CDR3 sequence: CASSSDGGRGQPQHF. DNA of the CDR3: TGTGCCAGCAGCTCCGACGGGGGCCGCGGGCAGCCCCAGCATTTT.

The chain uses TRBV11-2 and TRBJ1-1; D is ambiguous. The CDR3 length is 15 residues. Trimming shortened V by 3 bases and J by 5 bases, and 16 bases separated the two germline ends. Germline CDR1 is SGHAT and CDR2 is FQNNGV. The CDR3 is CASSLDSLGWTEAFF. The CDR3 nucleotides read TGTGCCAGCAGCTTGGACTCTCTGGGGTGGACTGAAGCTTTCTTT.

The J gene is TRBJ2-7, the V gene TRBV18; 11 bases fit TRBD2. The CDR3 sequence is 19 residues long. Germline V gene sequence: CDR1 KGHSH, CDR2 LQKENI. With V trimmed by 3 bases and J by 2 bases, 15 bases remained unmatched. CDR3 nucleotides: TGTGCCAGCTCACCCCGGATTACTAGCGGGGGCGCAACCACCTACGAGCAGTACTTC. It encodes CASSPRITSGGATTYEQYF.

This chain links TRBV10-3 with TRBJ2-1; TRBD2 matches 7 bases. The length of the CDR3 is 16 residues. V shed 6 bases, J shed 7 bases, and the junction held 15 bases outside the gene matches. CDR1 ENHRY and CDR2 SYGVKD come from the germline V gene. CDR3 DNA sequence: TGTGCCATCAGCCGACGTGCGGGGAGGGCCGGAAATGAGCAGTTCTTC. Encoded protein: CAISRRAGRAGNEQFF.

V gene TRBV7-3 combines with J gene TRBJ2-7; TRBD1 is a possible D gene (6 bases). The length of the CDR3 is 13 residues. Between the trimmed V and J ends, which lost 3 bases and 3 bases, there was a span of 9 bases. Germline values: CDR1 SGHTA, CDR2 FQGTGA. This chain's CDR3 is CASSFGTLYEQYF. CDR3 DNA: TGTGCCAGCAGCTTCGGGACACTCTACGAGCAGTACTTC. The full variable domain, completed using reference TRBV7-3 and TRBJ2-7, is GAGVSQTPSNKVTEKGKYVELRCDPISGHTALYWYRQSLGQGPEFLIYFQGTGAADDSGLPNDRFFAVRPEGSVSTLKIQRTERGDSAVYLCASSFGTLYEQYFGPGTRLTVT.

The J gene is TRBJ1-1, the V gene TRBV29-1, with 11 bases matching TRBD1. CDR1 and CDR2 from the germline V gene are SQVTM and ANQGSEA. V dropped 1 base and J dropped 11; count of bases not matched to a gene: 9. The CDR3 has 14 residues. The CDR3 spells CSVEGTGGYLGAFF. The DNA of the CDR3 is TGCAGCGTTGAAGGGACAGGGGGCTACTTGGGGGCTTTCTTT.

The V and J genes are TRBV3-1 (or the pseudogene TRBV3-2) and TRBJ1-1; 7 bases fit TRBD1. This CDR3 comprises 16 residues. Germline assignment: CDR1 LGHDT and CDR2 YNNKEL (reference sequence). V gave up 3 bases and J gave up 3 bases; unmatched junction bases: 10. CDR3 residues: CASSQTATGWYTEAFF. The CDR3, as DNA: TGTGCCAGCAGCCAGACGGCGACAGGGTGGTACACTGAAGCTTTCTTT.

This clone was recorded only once. CDR3 amino acids: CSVVGTSGDTYEQYF. The CDR3 DNA follows: TGCAGCGTTGTCGGGACTAGCGGGGACACCTACGAGCAGTACTTC. V is TRBV29-1 and J is TRBJ2-7; TRBD2 matches at 13 bases. V was clipped by 4 bases and J by 2 bases; unmatched bases: 5. CDR1 and CDR2 (germline): SQVTM, ANQGSEA. CDR3 length: 15 amino acids.